The table lists the clone carrying this T cell receptor beta chain with a count of one. The antigen is unknown. This sample stems from a study of cytomegalovirus exposure and HLA in healthy donors. Whole-study findings and limits: Later analysis showed most CMV-associated TCR beta chains appearing HLA-restricted. In a later analysis, a missense DCLRE1C variant was linked to TCR beta V- and J-gene trimming.

PCR primers comprised 60 Vbeta and 13 Jbeta primers. Method: immunoSEQ multiplex PCR; TCRdb's copy keeps in-frame clones and lacks some. The table has about 140,000 clones, 60% to 80% seen once; the top ten hold approximately 1.5%. CDR3 length: 13 amino acids. Per germline, CDR1 MNHEY and CDR2 SMNVEV (reference sequence). V dropped 5 bases and J dropped 3 bases, with 10 bases sitting between them. The chain joins TRBV27 to TRBJ1-2; D unresolved. This TCR derives from a female donor in good health and CMV-seronegative. The sequencing sample was made of PBMCs. Here the CDR3 DNA reads TGTGCCAGCAGTCGGGAACGCTACTATGGCTACACCTTC. It encodes CASSRERYYGYTF.